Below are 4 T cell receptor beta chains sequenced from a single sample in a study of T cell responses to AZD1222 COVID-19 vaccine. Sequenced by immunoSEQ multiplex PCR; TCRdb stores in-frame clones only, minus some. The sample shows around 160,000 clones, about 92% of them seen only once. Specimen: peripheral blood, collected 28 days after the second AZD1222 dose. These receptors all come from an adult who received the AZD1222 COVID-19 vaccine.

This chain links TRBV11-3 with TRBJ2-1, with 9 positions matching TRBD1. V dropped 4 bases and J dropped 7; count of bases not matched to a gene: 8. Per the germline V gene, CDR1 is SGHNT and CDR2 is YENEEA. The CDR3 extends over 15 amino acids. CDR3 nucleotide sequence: TGTGCCAGCAGCTCCCGCCGCGACAGGGGGAATGAGCAGTTCTTC. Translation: CASSSRRDRGNEQFF.

The CDR3 sequence: CASSASYGAHAEAFF. DNA of the CDR3: TGCGCCAGCAGTGCTTCTTACGGGGCTCACGCTGAAGCTTTCTTT. The chain carries TRBV10-1 and TRBJ1-1; D might be TRBD1 (5 bases). The CDR3 covers 15 residues. The germline gives CDR1 WNHNN, CDR2 SYGVQD (reference sequence). V was trimmed by 4 bases and J by 6 bases, leaving 18 bases between them.

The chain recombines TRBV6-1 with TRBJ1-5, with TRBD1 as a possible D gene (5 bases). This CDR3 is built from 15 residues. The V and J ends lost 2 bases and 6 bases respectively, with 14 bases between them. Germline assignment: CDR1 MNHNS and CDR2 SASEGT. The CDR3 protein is CASSERAGFIQPQHF. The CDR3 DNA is TGTGCCAGCAGTGAACGGGCAGGGTTTATTCAGCCCCAGCATTTT.

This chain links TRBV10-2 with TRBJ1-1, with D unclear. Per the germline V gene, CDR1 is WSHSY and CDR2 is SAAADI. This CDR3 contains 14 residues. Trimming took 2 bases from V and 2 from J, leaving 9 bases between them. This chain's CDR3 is CASSESRFNTEAFF. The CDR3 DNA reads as TGCGCCAGCAGTGAGAGCAGATTTAACACTGAAGCTTTCTTT.